This T cell receptor (beta chain) was found in a study of long-term antiretroviral therapy in people with HIV. Study-wide findings and caveats: Post-ART diversity increased but stayed below transplant donor controls. Blood dating 2004 to 2017 may reflect older ART regimens.

Germline V gene sequence: CDR1 LNHDA, CDR2 SQIVND (reference sequence). The CDR3 loop spans 15 amino acids. The V end lost 4 bases, the J end lost 1 base, and 11 bases lay between the germline ends. It was version v3.0 of the immunoSEQ assay that was run at survey level. Repertoires were generated with immunoSEQ multiplex PCR, while TCRdb's copy carries only in-frame clones and drops some. In the table there are roughly 14,000 clones, 70% to 85% of which are singletons. As concerns this clone: As yet, its antigen is unknown.

This clonotype was sampled from a woman aged 35 to 49 with HIV. The chain uses TRBV19 and TRBJ1-3; D is unresolved. Sequences were derived from unsorted PBMCs, sampled 1.8 years before starting antiretroviral therapy. This CDR3 reads CASSNQLWSGNTIYF. Here the CDR3 DNA reads TGTGCCAGTAGTAACCAATTGTGGTCTGGAAACACCATATATTTT.